These 31 T cell receptor beta chains were sequenced from one sample in a study of kidney transplant recipient with SARS-CoV-2 infection. TCRdb re-analysed the reads in MiXCR, keeping a single row per CDR3 protein. The sample yields under 250,000 distinct CDR3 sequences, more than 25% seen once. The source was a blood sample, collected at baseline and on day 111 from a kidney transplant recipient. These receptors all stem from a male patient between 25 and 39 years old who had COVID-19 and was a kidney transplant recipient. The T cells may come from the graft donor.

This clonotype appeared many times. The rearrangement joins TRBV9 to TRBJ1-3; 8 nucleotides align to TRBD1. Per germline, CDR1 SGDLS and CDR2 YYNGEE. The J segment lost 0 bases and the V segment lost 2 bases, leaving 10 bases of the junction unmatched. There are 18 residues in the CDR3. The CDR3: CASSVKGGTGGSGNTIYF. In nucleotides, the CDR3 is TGTGCCAGCAGCGTTAAAGGGGGGACAGGCGGCTCTGGAAACACCATATATTTT.

Regarding this clonotype: This may come from a read error, since a much larger clone is one base off. This chain joins TRBV5-4 and TRBJ1-2; no definite D call. The CDR3 sequence is 16 residues long. Germline V CDR1 and CDR2: SGHNT, YYREEE (reference sequence). V was trimmed by 10 bases and J by 4 bases, leaving 26 bases between them. The CDR3 DNA reads TGTGCCGGCCTCTGGGCCGTACCAGGAAAGACCTATGGCTACACCTTC. Its protein product is CAGLWAVPGKTYGYTF.

This rearrangement joins TRBV19 to TRBJ2-3; D is undetermined. V lost 3 bases and J lost 2, with 9 bases in between. This CDR3 spans 14 amino acids. The germline CDR1 and CDR2 sequences are LNHDA and SQIVND (reference sequence). CDR3 loop: CASSMGGATDTQYF. DNA for the CDR3: TGTGCCAGTAGTATGGGTGGAGCCACAGATACGCAGTATTTT.

The rearrangement uses TRBV10-1 and TRBJ1-2; D is uncertain. The germline V gene has CDR1 WNHNN and CDR2 SYGVQD (reference sequence). This CDR3 comprises 17 residues. V lost 4 bases, J lost 6 bases, and 24 bases lay in between. The CDR3 loop reads CASSAMKRSRKAHGYTF. Here the CDR3 DNA reads TGCGCCAGCAGTGCTATGAAAAGATCGCGAAAGGCCCATGGCTACACCTTC.

The sample holds many counts of this clonotype. This chain joins TRBV6-5 and TRBJ1-5, with no clear D. This CDR3 contains 15 residues. Per the germline V gene, CDR1 is MNHEY and CDR2 is SVGAGI. Trimming took 6 bases from V and 2 from J, leaving 14 bases between them. The CDR3 region is CASRALLGGNQPQHF. The CDR3 DNA sequence: TGTGCCAGCAGGGCTCTTTTGGGCGGCAATCAGCCCCAGCATTTT.

With regard to this clonotype: A clone one base away is much larger, so this may be a read error. The chain recombines TRBV2 with TRBJ2-1; 10 nucleotides agree with TRBD2. Germline values: CDR1 SNHLY, CDR2 FYNNEI. The CDR3 has 15 residues. The CDR3 nucleotides are TGTGCCAGCAGTCAGAGGACTAGCGGAACCAATGAGCGGTTCTTC. Translating it yields CASSQRTSGTNERFF.

This clonotype showed up many times. The gene calls are TRBV7-6 and TRBJ2-1; the D is unclear. CDR1 and CDR2 (germline): SGHVS, FNYEAQ. V lost 0 bases and J lost 4, with 4 bases in between. CDR3 size: 13 residues. The CDR3 spells CASSLAEYNEQFF. The CDR3 nucleotides read TGTGCCAGCAGCTTAGCTGAATACAATGAGCAGTTCTTC. Drawing the rest from reference TRBV7-6 and TRBJ2-1, the complete variable domain is GAGVSQSPRYKVTKRGQDVALRCDPISGHVSLYWYRQALGQGPEFLTYFNYEAQQDKSGLPNDRFSAERPEGSISTLTIQRTEQRDSAMYRCASSLAEYNEQFFGPGTRLTVL.

This clonotype occurred many times. V gene TRBV19 combines with J gene TRBJ2-2, with D tentatively TRBD2 (5 bases). From germline, CDR1 is LNHDA and CDR2 SQIVND (reference sequence). CDR3 length equals 16 residues. V lost 4 bases to trimming and J lost 2 bases, with 14 bases between them. CDR3 DNA sequence: TGTGCCAGTAGTAGGTGGGCTAGCTCCAACACCGGGGAGCTGTTTTTT. It is translated as CASSRWASSNTGELFF. Using reference TRBV19 and TRBJ2-2 for the parts outside the CDR3, the full variable domain is DGGITQSPKYLFRKEGQNVTLSCEQNLNHDAMYWYRQDPGQGLRLIYYSQIVNDFQKGDIAEGYSVSREKKESFPLTVTSAQKNPTAFYLCASSRWASSNTGELFFGEGSRLTVL.

There are many counts of this clonotype. This chain connects TRBV6-2 or TRBV6-3 to TRBJ2-2; possible D gene TRBD2, 5 bases. The CDR3 consists of 18 residues. Germline CDR1 and CDR2: MNHEY and SVGEGT. Trimming removed 5 bases from V and 2 bases from J, with 21 bases in between. CDR3 region: CASSSPVGRTLNTGELFF. DNA for the CDR3: TGTGCCAGCAGTAGCCCCGTCGGACGGACTTTAAACACCGGGGAGCTGTTTTTT.

This clonotype appeared many times. The rearrangement uses TRBV9 and TRBJ2-1, with TRBD2 matching over 8 bases. V dropped 0 bases and J dropped 5; count of bases not matched to a gene: 4. Germline assignment: CDR1 SGDLS and CDR2 YYNGEE. The CDR3 is 15 amino acids. The CDR3 sequence is CASSVAGRDNNEQFF. Here the CDR3 DNA reads TGTGCCAGCAGCGTAGCCGGGAGGGACAACAATGAGCAGTTCTTC.

V and J are TRBV4-3 and TRBJ2-1; 8 positions match TRBD1. The CDR3 is made up of 17 amino acids. Germline assignment: CDR1 LGHNA and CDR2 YSLEER. The J segment lost 3 bases and the V segment lost 0 bases, leaving 7 bases of the junction unmatched. CDR3 DNA sequence: TGCGCCAGCAGCCAAGAAACCAGGACAGGGTACTACAATGAGCAGTTCTTC. Amino acids: CASSQETRTGYYNEQFF.

Regarding this clonotype: This clone may be a read error of a much larger clone one base away. The J gene is TRBJ1-2, the V gene TRBV24-1; TRBD1 might be the D (5 bases). CDR3 length: 13 residues. Trimming shortened V by 7 bases and J by 4 bases, and 12 bases separated the two germline ends. Germline lookup yields CDR1 KGHDR and CDR2 SFDVKD. The CDR3 spells CATRRGERYGYTF. The CDR3 DNA follows: TGTGCCACCAGGAGGGGAGAGCGCTATGGCTACACCTTC.

In its sample, this clonotype was seen many times. The genes are TRBV5-1 and TRBJ2-3, with 8 bases identical to TRBD2. Germline V lookup: CDR1 SGHRS, CDR2 YFSETQ. This CDR3 is built from 16 residues. V was clipped by 4 bases and J by 1 base; unmatched bases: 8. The CDR3, as DNA: TGCGCCAGCAGCCGGAGGACTAGCCCAGGCACAGATACGCAGTATTTT. This translates into CASSRRTSPGTDTQYF.

The rearrangement uses TRBV20-1 and TRBJ2-3, with D possibly TRBD2 on 5 matching bases. CDR3 length equals 14 residues. With 6 bases removed from V and 3 bases from J, the gap between germline ends came to 16 bases. Germline V gives CDR1 DFQATT, CDR2 SNEGSKA (reference sequence). CDR3 sequence (DNA): TGCAGTGCCGTCAGGATCGCGGGTACAGATACGCAGTATTTT. Protein product: CSAVRIAGTDTQYF.

The chain is built from TRBV23-1 and TRBJ1-2; no reliable D call. TRBV23-1 is noted as an ORF with a role that remains uncertain. The CDR3 spans 17 residues. Trimming stripped 5 bases from V and 4 bases from J, with 23 bases between. CDR3 bases: TGCGCCAGCAGTGGACTTCGGCTACGCAGAAGGACCTATGGCTACACCTTC. Residues: CASSGLRLRRRTYGYTF.

Concerning this clonotype itself: This may arise from a read error, as a much more abundant clone is one base away. The chain is built from TRBV6-5 and TRBJ2-7; TRBD1 matches 7 bases. The CDR3 loop spans 14 amino acids. Germline values: CDR1 MNHEY, CDR2 SVGAGI. The CDR3 DNA reads as TGTGCCAGCAGTGAGATAGGGGGCGCGTACGAGCAGCACTTC. Protein: CASSEIGGAYEQHF.

On this clonotype: A read error may be the cause here, since a much bigger clone is one base away. The J gene is TRBJ1-1, the V gene TRBV7-9; D unresolved. The CDR3 consists of 14 residues. CDR1 is SEHNR, CDR2 FQNEAQ, per germline (reference sequence). The CDR3 protein is CASGLEGLVTEAFF. The CDR3 nucleotides are TGTGCCAGCGGCTTGGAAGGGTTGGTCACTGAAGCTTTCTTT.

To note about this clonotype: A much larger clone lies a single base off, so this may be a read error. The V and J genes are TRBV19 and TRBJ2-7; D is perhaps TRBD2 (6 bases). The closer fit of TRBJ2-5 to the DNA end suggests the J call may be wrong. The germline gives CDR1 LNHDA, CDR2 SQIVND (reference sequence). The CDR3 covers 17 residues. In nucleotides, the CDR3 is TGTGCCAGTAGTATAGTTCCTGGCGGGATAGGGGAAGAGACCCAGTACTTC. Translation gives CASSIVPGGIGEETQYF.

This clonotype was found many times. The chain recombines TRBV7-9 with TRBJ2-5; D is undetermined. The assigned J gene may be wrong: the sequence end matches TRBJ2-7 better. CDR1 and CDR2 from the germline V gene are SEHNR and FQNEAQ (reference sequence). CDR3 length equals 14 residues. The CDR3 bases are TGTGCCAGCAGCGTTCCCATCGGTAACTACGAGCAGTACTTC. Translating it yields CASSVPIGNYEQYF.

This clonotype was seen at least ten times. The chain recombines TRBV12-3 or TRBV12-4 with TRBJ2-7, with unresolved D. The length of the CDR3 is 13 residues. V was shortened by 2 bases and J by 1 base, with 6 bases between the two germline ends. The CDR3 protein is CASSLFVSYEQYV. In DNA, the CDR3 is TGTGCCAGCAGTTTATTTGTTTCCTACGAGCAGTACGTC.

The rearrangement links TRBV24-1 to TRBJ2-1, with 9 nucleotides matching TRBD1. The V gene's germline CDR1 is KGHDR and CDR2 SFDVKD. Trimming at V came to 1 base and at J to 6 bases, leaving 3 bases not matched to a gene. This CDR3 spans 15 amino acids. The chain's CDR3 is CATSDLGTGSNEQFF. In nucleotides, the CDR3 is TGTGCCACCAGTGATTTAGGGACAGGGAGCAATGAGCAGTTCTTC.

This clonotype was detected ten times or more. In nucleotides, the CDR3 is TGCAGCGTCGACAGGTCCACTAGCACAGATACGCAGTATTTT. Its protein product is CSVDRSTSTDTQYF. V usage is TRBV29-1 and J usage is TRBJ2-3; D possibly corresponds to TRBD1 (6 bases). The CDR3 runs to 14 residues. Trimming stripped 6 bases from V and 0 bases from J, with 13 bases between. Looked up from germline, CDR1 is SQVTM and CDR2 is ANQGSEA.

About this clonotype itself: This may come from a read error, since a much larger clone is one base off. V and J are TRBV28 and TRBJ2-1; TRBD2 matches 11 bases. Germline values: CDR1 MDHEN, CDR2 SYDVKM. This CDR3 is 15 amino acids long. The CDR3 loop is CAGSPPLAGAYEQFF. CDR3 DNA sequence: TGTGCCGGCAGTCCCCCACTAGCGGGAGCCTATGAGCAGTTCTTC.

V is TRBV3-1 and J is TRBJ2-5, with no clear D. Trimming left V 5 bases short and J 5 bases short, with 24 bases between. Germline CDR1 LGHDT, CDR2 YNNKEL (reference sequence). The CDR3 loop spans 17 amino acids. The CDR3 is CASSSSLPISFSETQYF. The CDR3 DNA follows: TGTGCCAGCAGCAGTAGTCTTCCCATTTCTTTCTCTGAGACCCAGTACTTC.

A note on this clonotype: A much larger clonotype is one base distant, so this may be a read error. The rearrangement links TRBV30 to TRBJ2-2; the D gene could be TRBD1 or TRBD2 (6 bases each). This CDR3 contains 15 residues. Looked up from germline, CDR1 is GTSNPN and CDR2 is SVGIG (reference sequence). CDR3 in DNA: TGTGCCTGGAAGGAGGGGGTAGCGAACGCCGGGGAGCTGTTTTTT. This translates into CAWKEGVANAGELFF.

To note about this clonotype: This may be a read error, as it is one base from a much larger clone. The chain combines TRBV4-1 with TRBJ1-5; no definite D call. The CDR3 has 15 amino acids. Germline CDR1 and CDR2: MGHRA and YSYEKL. V lost 6 bases to trimming and J lost 2 bases, with 14 bases between them. The CDR3 protein is CASRETWGGNQPQHF. CDR3 nucleotides: TGCGCCAGCAGAGAGACATGGGGAGGCAATCAGCCCCAGCATTTT.

V usage is TRBV6-4 and J usage is TRBJ2-1; D is perhaps TRBD1 or TRBD2 (5 bases each). CDR1 is MRHNA and CDR2 is SNTAGT in the germline V gene. The length of the CDR3 is 13 residues. Trimming left V 4 bases short and J 4 bases short, with 8 bases between. CDR3 DNA: TGTGCCAGCAGTGTGGGGGAGTACAATGAGCAGTTCTTC. Amino acid sequence: CASSVGEYNEQFF.

As concerns this clonotype: A much larger clone sits a single nucleotide away, making a read error possible. The V gene is TRBV7-9, the J gene TRBJ1-3; D is undetermined. Trimming took off 4 bases at V and 4 bases at J, with 14 bases between the two ends. CDR1 is SEHNR and CDR2 is FQNEAQ in the germline V gene (reference sequence). The CDR3 totals 15 residues. The CDR3 loop reads CASSSNRLSGNTIYF. CDR3 in DNA: TGTGCCAGCAGCTCTAACAGACTGTCCGGAAACACCATATATTTT.

This clonotype was picked up many times. The chain carries TRBV7-2 and TRBJ2-5, with 7 bases identical to TRBD1. Germline values: CDR1 SGHTA, CDR2 FQGNSA. The CDR3 covers 14 residues. Germline trimming cut 5 bases from V and 4 bases from J; bases unmatched to any gene: 7. The CDR3 region is CASSHDRVVETQYF. CDR3 nucleotides: TGTGCCAGCAGCCACGACAGGGTTGTAGAGACCCAGTACTTC. The variable domain in full, completed from reference TRBV7-2 and TRBJ2-5, reads GAGVSQSPSNKVTEKGKDVELRCDPISGHTALYWYRQSLGQGLEFLIYFQGNSAPDKSGLPSDRFSAERTGGSVSTLTIQRTQQEDSAVYLCASSHDRVVETQYFGPGTRLLVL.

This clonotype has at least ten counts. The V call is TRBV11-2, the J call TRBJ2-7; D gene ambiguous. The CDR3 contains 12 residues. CDR1 is SGHAT, CDR2 FQNNGV, per germline. Trimming shortened V by 2 bases and J by 2 bases, and 4 bases separated the two germline ends. CDR3 region: CASSLRTYEQYF. The CDR3 nucleotides read TGTGCCAGCAGCTTACGGACCTACGAGCAGTACTTC.

As concerns this clonotype: This may stem from a read error, because a much larger clone lies one nucleotide away. This chain joins TRBV6-1 and TRBJ2-7; 11 bases fit TRBD2. The V gene end was trimmed by 4 bases and the J gene end by 5 bases; junction bases not matched to a gene: 4. CDR1 and CDR2 (germline): MNHNS, SASEGT. The length of the CDR3 is 14 residues. CDR3 in amino acids: CASSVAGGSNEQYF. In DNA, the CDR3 is TGTGCCAGCAGTGTAGCGGGAGGGTCAAACGAGCAGTACTTC.